A selection of T cell receptor beta chains follows, all from one sample in a study of T cell repertoires and HLA-DP antigens. Antigens of these TCRs are unknown. This table comes from immunoSEQ multiplex PCR, and its TCRdb copy is limited to in-frame clones, with some not included. The sample contains over 60,000 clones, around three quarters of which appear only once. The sequencing sample was made of CD4+ T cells from PBMCs. These receptors were obtained from a man aged 55-75 years in good health and CMV-seronegative. Each CDR3 is given with its conserved first and last residue. The D gene is left open where the match is weak. Not all rows give a size; the values are once, few, many and, for expanded clones, a class.

>.|TRBV11-3|TRBJ1-4|.
CASSLEFRGEKLFF
TGTGCCAGCAGCTTAGAGTTCCGAGGGGAAAAACTGTTTTTT
>.|TRBV28|TRBJ2-7|.
CASIRGRDYEQYF
TGTGCCAGCATCCGGGGCAGGGACTACGAGCAGTACTTC
>TRBD2|TRBV6-5|TRBJ2-5|.
CASSYSGGAIETQYF
TGTGCCAGCAGTTACAGCGGGGGGGCGATCGAGACCCAGTACTTC
>.|TRBV15|TRBJ1-1|.
CASSRGNTEAFF
TGTGCCTCGTCCAGGGGGAACACTGAAGCTTTCTTT
>.|TRBV19|TRBJ1-1|.
CASSIGDAYTEAFF
TGTGCCAGTAGTATAGGAGACGCCTACACTGAAGCTTTCTTT
>.|TRBV7-2|TRBJ2-1|many
CASSQSPGGYEQFF
TGTGCCAGCAGCCAGTCTCCAGGGGGGTATGAGCAGTTCTTC
>.|TRBV6-1|TRBJ2-5|.
CASSERETQYF
TGTGCCAGCAGTGAAAGGGAGACCCAGTACTTC
>.|TRBV27|TRBJ1-4|.
CASSSTGSANEKLFF
TGTGCCAGCAGTTCCACAGGGTCGGCTAATGAAAAACTGTTTTTT
>.|TRBV30|TRBJ1-3|once
CAWTRERGHSGNTIYF
TGTGCCTGGACTAGGGAAAGGGGCCACTCTGGAAACACCATATATTTT
>.|TRBV9|TRBJ1-4|.
CASSAGHSQGGANEKLFF
TGTGCCAGCAGCGCCGGACACAGCCAGGGAGGAGCTAATGAAAAACTGTTTTTT
>.|TRBV19|TRBJ2-1|.
CASSTGQPVRYNEQFF
TGTGCCAGTAGTACCGGACAGCCAGTAAGGTACAATGAGCAGTTCTTC
>TRBD1|TRBV19|TRBJ2-1|.
CASSIGQGNEQFF
TGTGCCAGTAGTATTGGACAGGGTAATGAGCAGTTCTTC
>TRBD1|TRBV19|TRBJ1-1|few
CASSHRGVTEAFF
TGTGCCAGTAGTCACAGGGGCGTCACTGAAGCTTTCTTT
>.|TRBV5-1|TRBJ1-2|.
CASSLAGQRGYTF
TGCGCCAGCAGCTTGGCAGGCCAGAGAGGCTACACCTTC
>.|TRBV5-1|TRBJ1-1|.
CASSKETNTEAFF
TGCGCCAGCAGCAAGGAAACGAACACTGAAGCTTTCTTT
>.|TRBV10-3|TRBJ2-5|.
CAISAGVGAETQYF
TGTGCCATCAGTGCGGGGGTGGGGGCAGAGACCCAGTACTTC
>.|TRBV7-2|TRBJ1-6|.
CASSLKMGANSPLHF
TGTGCCAGCAGCTTAAAGATGGGGGCCAATTCACCCCTCCACTTT
>TRBD2|TRBV28|TRBJ2-2|.
CASISGTKFTGELFF
TGTGCCAGCATCTCGGGGACTAAGTTCACCGGGGAGCTGTTTTTT
>.|TRBV30|TRBJ1-1|.
CAWSVAWDIKGVTEAFF
TGTGCCTGGAGTGTAGCTTGGGACATCAAAGGGGTCACTGAAGCTTTCTTT
>TRBD1|TRBV7-9|TRBJ1-4|.
CASRDDRDTNEKLFF
TGTGCCAGCAGAGACGACAGGGATACTAATGAAAAACTGTTTTTT
>.|TRBV11-2|TRBJ2-3|once
CASSLGGNRGTDTQYF
TGTGCCAGCAGCTTAGGGGGGAACAGGGGCACAGATACGCAGTATTTT
>TRBD2|TRBV6-4|TRBJ2-1|.
CASSDTSGSSNEQFF
TGTGCCAGCAGCGATACTAGCGGGAGTTCCAATGAGCAGTTCTTC
>TRBD2|TRBV9|TRBJ2-1|once
CASSPHSGRRNEQFF
TGTGCCAGCAGCCCCCATAGCGGGAGGAGGAATGAGCAGTTCTTC
>.|TRBV5-1|TRBJ1-2|.
CASSLGTANYGYTF
TGCGCCAGCAGCTTAGGGACGGCTAACTATGGCTACACCTTC
>.|TRBV7-6|TRBJ2-5|.
CASSLDAGETQYF
TGTGCCAGCAGCTTAGACGCGGGAGAGACCCAGTACTTC
>.|TRBV20-1|TRBJ1-6|.
CSARETGTF
TGCAGTGCTAGAGAAACTGGGACCTTT
>.|TRBV7-8|TRBJ1-1|once
CASSLAINTEAFF
TGTGCCAGCAGCTTAGCAATAAACACTGAAGCTTTCTTT
>.|TRBV28|TRBJ1-3|few
CASSDGPGGNTIYF
TGTGCCAGCTCCGACGGTCCAGGGGGAAACACCATATATTTT
>.|TRBV7-2|TRBJ1-3|.
CASSFVGGSPRSGNTIYF
TGTGCCAGCAGCTTTGTTGGGGGATCCCCTCGTTCTGGAAACACCATATATTTT
>TRBD1|TRBV9|TRBJ1-5|.
CASSVTGGNQPQHF
TGTGCCAGCAGCGTAACAGGGGGCAATCAGCCCCAGCATTTT
>TRBD1|TRBV12-5|TRBJ1-6|.
CASGQGQGINSPLHF
TGTGCTAGTGGTCAGGGACAGGGGATTAATTCACCCCTCCACTTT
>TRBD1|TRBV7-8|TRBJ2-1|few
CASSSAGTASYNEQFF
TGTGCCAGCAGCTCAGCCGGGACAGCCTCATACAATGAGCAGTTCTTC
>TRBD2|TRBV27|TRBJ2-1|.
CASSLKGGGPPEQFF
TGTGCCAGCAGTTTAAAAGGCGGGGGGCCCCCTGAGCAGTTCTTC
>.|TRBV5-1|TRBJ2-3|.
CASSLEGTDTQYF
TGCGCCAGCAGCCTCGAGGGCACAGATACGCAGTATTTT
>.|TRBV10-3|TRBJ1-3|.
CAISDGNTIYF
TGTGCCATCAGCGATGGAAACACCATATATTTT
>.|TRBV28|TRBJ1-5|.
CASSISGTPVGPQHF
TGTGCCAGCAGTATCTCCGGGACACCCGTGGGGCCCCAGCATTTT
>.|TRBV27|TRBJ1-5|.
CASSKTVGYSNQPQHF
TGTGCCAGCAGTAAAACAGTTGGGTATAGCAATCAGCCCCAGCATTTT
>.|TRBV10-3|TRBJ2-5|.
CAISVEYQETQYF
TGTGCCATCAGTGTGGAGTACCAAGAGACCCAGTACTTC
>.|TRBV28|TRBJ2-4|.
CASLDLAKNIQYF
TGTGCCAGCCTCGACCTGGCCAAAAACATTCAGTACTTC
>.|TRBV30|TRBJ2-6|.
CASQNPSSGANVLTF
TGTGCCTCACAGAACCCCTCCTCTGGGGCCAACGTCCTGACTTTC
>TRBD2|TRBV9|TRBJ2-1|.
CASSVVSGRANEQFF
TGTGCCAGCAGCGTAGTTAGCGGGAGGGCCAATGAGCAGTTCTTC
>TRBD2|TRBV28|TRBJ2-3|few
CASSPNNSGGATDTQYF
TGTGCCAGCAGTCCGAATAATAGCGGGGGGGCCACAGATACGCAGTATTTT
>TRBD2|TRBV4-3|TRBJ2-2|.
CASSQEGGSGGTGELFF
TGCGCCAGCAGCCAAGAAGGAGGTAGCGGGGGCACCGGGGAGCTGTTTTTT
>TRBD1|TRBV2|TRBJ1-2|.
CATGQGVFSGYTF
TGTGCCACCGGACAGGGAGTTTTTTCGGGCTACACCTTC
>TRBD2|TRBV5-4|TRBJ2-3|.
CASSLRMGGSSDTQYF
TGTGCCAGCAGCTTGAGGATGGGGGGGAGTTCAGATACGCAGTATTTT
>.|TRBV7-2|TRBJ1-1|.
CASSLLPAMNTEAFF
TGTGCCAGCAGCTTACTGCCAGCCATGAACACTGAAGCTTTCTTT
>.|TRBV14|TRBJ1-1|.
CASSHGQSTEAFF
TGTGCCAGCAGCCATGGACAGTCCACTGAAGCTTTCTTT
>TRBD1|TRBV7-8|TRBJ2-7|once
CASSLEGTGLSWEQYF
TGTGCCAGCAGCTTAGAAGGGACAGGGTTGTCTTGGGAGCAGTACTTC
>TRBD1|TRBV5-5|TRBJ2-2|.
CASSPGGHGELFF
TGTGCCAGCAGCCCAGGGGGCCACGGGGAGCTGTTTTTT
>.|TRBV7-9|TRBJ1-3|.
CASSPGNTIYF
TGTGCCAGCAGCCCCGGAAACACCATATATTTT
>TRBD2|TRBV9|TRBJ2-3|.
CASSVPTSGADTQYF
TGTGCCAGCAGCGTACCCACTAGCGGGGCAGATACGCAGTATTTT
>.|TRBV6-5|TRBJ1-3|.
CAAGLGNTIYF
TGTGCCGCCGGGCTGGGAAACACCATATATTTT
>TRBD1|TRBV19|TRBJ1-4|.
CASSDPRQGASRKLFF
TGTGCCAGTAGTGACCCTCGCCAGGGGGCATCCAGAAAACTGTTTTTT
>TRBD2|TRBV7-2|TRBJ2-1|.
CASSTRGGATYNEQFF
TGTGCCAGCAGCACCCGCGGGGGGGCCACCTACAATGAGCAGTTCTTC
>TRBD1|TRBV5-6|TRBJ1-4|.
CASSLTGQGDEKLFF
TGTGCCAGCAGCCTAACGGGACAGGGGGATGAAAAACTGTTTTTT
>TRBD2|TRBV7-6|TRBJ2-1|few
CASSLGPAGEYNEQFF
TGTGCCAGCAGCTTAGGGCCAGCGGGAGAGTACAATGAGCAGTTCTTC
>.|TRBV7-3|TRBJ2-3|.
CASSNLDRKLSTDTQYF
TGTGCCAGCAGCAATCTAGACAGAAAACTGAGCACAGATACGCAGTATTTT